Detailed here is one TCR beta chain. What it binds is not known. The data are from a study of cytomegalovirus exposure and HLA in healthy donors. Study-level findings and limits: Earlier analysis yielded a pattern in which most TCR beta V segments were productive about 87% or about 30% of the time. The study carried out a later analysis of TCR beta sequences. It associated around 17,000 of them with specific HLA alleles at a false discovery rate of 0.05. A later analysis reportedly identified an Asian-associated ancestry cluster as carrying fewer N-insertions than the 666-donor mean.

The PCR contained 60 Vbeta and 13 Jbeta primers. Method: immunoSEQ multiplex PCR; TCRdb's copy keeps in-frame clones and lacks some. Of 95,000 to 150,000 clones listed, more than 65% are singletons. The CDR3 has 15 amino acids. V lost 4 bases and J 0 bases, leaving 12 bases between the germline ends. CDR1 is SQVTM, CDR2 ANQGSEA, per germline. The sequenced sample consisted of PBMCs. The chain has TRBV29-1 and TRBJ1-4, with D tentatively TRBD1 (5 bases). The receptor was derived from a man between 18 and 35 years old in good health and CMV-seropositive. CDR3 in DNA: TGCAGCGTTGGAACAGGCCTTGCAACTAATGAAAAACTGTTTTTT. The encoded protein is CSVGTGLATNEKLFF. Full variable domain (missing parts from reference TRBV29-1 and TRBJ1-4): SAVISQKPSRDICQRGTSLTIQCQVDSQVTMMFWYRQQPGQSLTLIATANQGSEATYESGFVIDKFPISRPNLTFSTLTVSNMSPEDSSIYLCSVGTGLATNEKLFFGSGTQLSVL.